A selection of T cell receptor beta chains follows, all from one sample in a study of T cell changes during pregnancy in multiple sclerosis. This table comes from immunoSEQ multiplex PCR, and its TCRdb copy is limited to in-frame clones, with some not included. The table lists some 70,000 clones, roughly nine tenths of them singletons. Specimen: peripheral blood, collected in the second trimester of pregnancy. The receptors here all came from a female donor in good health, enrolled as a control in a pregnancy study. Each CDR3 is given with its conserved first and last residue. The D gene is left open where the match is weak. The listing skips clone size in some rows; elsewhere it reads once, few, many or a size class.

v_gene	j_gene	abundance	len	d_gene	CDR3nt	CDR3aa
TRBV2	TRBJ2-7	-	12	-	TGTGCCAGCGAGGGGGTAAATTACGAGCAGTACTTC	CASEGVNYEQYF
TRBV7-3	TRBJ1-2	-	13	-	TGTGCCAGCAGCTTAGGGCAGGGAACTGGCTACACCTTC	CASSLGQGTGYTF
TRBV2	TRBJ2-2	-	12	-	TGTGCCAGCAGGACCCAGGCCGGGGAGCTGTTTTTT	CASRTQAGELFF
TRBV4-3	TRBJ2-1	-	15	-	TGCGCCAGCAGCCAAGCGCCTTCTAGGGGCAATGAGCAGTTCTTC	CASSQAPSRGNEQFF
TRBV4-2	TRBJ1-2	-	16	TRBD1	TGTGCCAGCAGCCATTTGTCTCGAGAGACAGGGGTTGGCTACACCTTC	CASSHLSRETGVGYTF
TRBV6-6	TRBJ1-2	once	12	-	TGTGCCAGCAGTTTAGGCGGACTAGGCTACACCTTC	CASSLGGLGYTF
TRBV27	TRBJ1-2	-	14	-	TGTGCCAGCCGCTCTACAGGAGGGGACTATGGCTACACCTTC	CASRSTGGDYGYTF
TRBV4-3	TRBJ1-2	-	13	-	TGCGCCAGCAGCCAAGAAGAGGCGGGCGGCTACACCTTC	CASSQEEAGGYTF
TRBV5-1	TRBJ2-3	-	14	-	TGCGCCAGCAGCTTGGCCTCCTACCCAGATACGCAGTATTTT	CASSLASYPDTQYF
TRBV7-9	TRBJ2-1	-	15	TRBD2	TGTGCCAGCAGCTTAGGTAGCGGGGCCCACAATGAGCAGTTCTTC	CASSLGSGAHNEQFF
TRBV11-2	TRBJ2-5	-	15	TRBD1	TGTGCCAGCAGCCAACGGAAGGGGGCCCAAGAGACCCAGTACTTC	CASSQRKGAQETQYF
TRBV19	TRBJ1-5	-	13	TRBD1	TGTGCCAGTACATTACAGGGGAACCAGCCCCAGCATTTT	CASTLQGNQPQHF
TRBV15	TRBJ1-1	-	15	TRBD1	TGTGCCACCAGCACCGCCGGGACAGGGAAGGCAGAAGCTTTCTTT	CATSTAGTGKAEAFF
TRBV6-4	TRBJ1-1	-	15	-	TGTGCCAGCAGTGAGCAAACAGGTCCCGGCATAGGGACTTTCTTT	CASSEQTGPGIGTFF
TRBV9	TRBJ1-4	-	14	-	TGTGCCAGCAGTGGCGGAGCTTATAATGAAAAACTGTTTTTT	CASSGGAYNEKLFF
TRBV27	TRBJ1-1	-	13	TRBD1	TGTGCCAGCGGTGGACAGGGCAGCACTGAAGCTTTCTTT	CASGGQGSTEAFF
TRBV18	TRBJ1-2	-	13	TRBD1	TGTGCCAGCTCACCCCAGGGGGCGGATGGCTACACCTTC	CASSPQGADGYTF
TRBV2	TRBJ1-4	-	15	TRBD1	TGTGCCAGCAGCGCGGGGACAGCAACTAATGAAAAACTGTTTTTT	CASSAGTATNEKLFF
TRBV11-2	TRBJ1-2	-	13	-	TGTGCCAGCAGCTTAGACGGGGATGGTGGCTACACCTTC	CASSLDGDGGYTF
TRBV11-2	TRBJ2-3	-	14	-	TGTGCCAGCAGCTTACGGCTAGATACAGATACGCAGTATTTT	CASSLRLDTDTQYF
TRBV7-2	TRBJ1-2	once	12	TRBD1	TGTGCCAGCAGCCGACAGGGGACTGGCTACACCTTC	CASSRQGTGYTF
TRBV4-1	TRBJ2-7	few	16	TRBD1	TGCGCCAGCAGCATCGGACAGGGGCCCAACTCCTACGAGCAGTACTTC	CASSIGQGPNSYEQYF
TRBV7-9	TRBJ2-2	-	14	-	TGTGCCAGCAGCTTAGGGAGACAGACCGGGGAGCTGTTTTTT	CASSLGRQTGELFF
TRBV28	TRBJ1-6	-	16	-	TGTGCCAGCAGCCGGGCGGGCAGCTCCTATAATTCACCCCTCCACTTT	CASSRAGSSYNSPLHF
TRBV19	TRBJ1-5	-	16	-	TGTGCCAGTAGTATCAGAGGGTCTGATAGCAATCAGCCCCAGCATTTT	CASSIRGSDSNQPQHF
TRBV15	TRBJ1-5	-	14	-	TGTGCCACCAGCAGAGGGGGACACAATCAGCCCCAGCATTTT	CATSRGGHNQPQHF
TRBV9	TRBJ1-2	-	15	TRBD1	TGTGCCAGCAGCTCACCTACAGGGGAGGACTATGGCTACACCTTC	CASSSPTGEDYGYTF
TRBV6-6	TRBJ1-1	-	12	-	TGTGCCAGCACCCACGGGGGAACTGAAGCTTTCTTT	CASTHGGTEAFF
TRBV4-3	TRBJ2-7	-	15	TRBD2	TGCGCCAGCAGCCAAGGGACTAGCGACTCCTACGAGCAGTACTTC	CASSQGTSDSYEQYF
TRBV6-1	TRBJ2-1	once	15	-	TGTGCCAGCAGTGATCAGGACAGAGACTACAATGAGCAGTTCTTC	CASSDQDRDYNEQFF
TRBV6-1	TRBJ2-6	-	15	-	TGTGCCAGCCGAAATCCAGGGACTGGGGCCAACGTCCTGACTTTC	CASRNPGTGANVLTF
TRBV27	TRBJ2-3	-	13	-	TGTGCCAGCAGTTTCCGGGAACTCAATACGCAGTATTTT	CASSFRELNTQYF
TRBV27	TRBJ1-1	-	14	-	TGTGCCAGCAGTTTGTCAGGGGAAGGGACTGAAGCTTTCTTT	CASSLSGEGTEAFF
TRBV7-2	TRBJ1-2	-	13	-	TGTGCCAGCAGCTCCGGGGGGCGGTATGGCTACACCTTC	CASSSGGRYGYTF
TRBV7-3	TRBJ1-1	-	19	-	TGTGCCAGCAGCTTGAGCACCCTCTCCGACAGATTCATGAACACTGAAGCTTTCTTT	CASSLSTLSDRFMNTEAFF
TRBV30	TRBJ1-2	-	13	-	TGTGCCTGGGCCGGGCGGGCTAACTATGGCTACACCTTC	CAWAGRANYGYTF
TRBV28	TRBJ1-4	-	13	-	TGTGCCAGCAGTTCGGGGGGAGGTGAAAAACTGTTTTTT	CASSSGGGEKLFF
TRBV9	TRBJ2-3	-	14	-	TGTGCCAGCAGCCCCTTAGCGGGCACAGATACGCAGTATTTT	CASSPLAGTDTQYF
TRBV5-1	TRBJ1-2	-	14	-	TGCGCCAGCAGCTTGGGGGCAGGGCTCTATGGCTACACCTTC	CASSLGAGLYGYTF
TRBV7-9	TRBJ2-7	once	16	-	TGTGCCAGCAGCTTATTGGCAGGAACCAGCTCCTACGAGCAGTACTTC	CASSLLAGTSSYEQYF
TRBV18	TRBJ2-5	-	14	-	TGTGCCAGCTCACCGAGGGTAAAGGAGGAGACCCAGTACTTC	CASSPRVKEETQYF
TRBV19	TRBJ1-5	-	14	-	TGTGCCAGTACGACGCAGGGAAGTTATCAGCCCCAGCATTTT	CASTTQGSYQPQHF
TRBV4-2	TRBJ2-3	-	14	-	TGTGCCAGCAGCCCCGGGACGGGGGCAGATACGCAGTATTTT	CASSPGTGADTQYF
TRBV18	TRBJ1-6	once	15	-	TGTGCCAGCTCACCACCGGGGGGGAATAATTCACCCCTCCACTTT	CASSPPGGNNSPLHF
TRBV4-3	TRBJ2-7	once	15	-	TGCGCCAGCAGCCAAGTCCCCAAGCCCTCCTACGAGCAGTACTTC	CASSQVPKPSYEQYF
TRBV6-5	TRBJ1-5	-	15	TRBD1	TGTGCCAGCAGTTACGGGACAGGTAGCAATCAGCCCCAGCATTTT	CASSYGTGSNQPQHF
TRBV18	TRBJ2-1	-	15	-	TGTGCCAGCTCACCAGGTAGGCCGGGTGTGAATGAGCAGTTCTTC	CASSPGRPGVNEQFF
TRBV6-1	TRBJ1-6	-	14	-	TGTGCCAGCGGTCCACGGGACATCTATTCACCCCTCCACTTT	CASGPRDIYSPLHF
TRBV7-2	TRBJ2-1	-	16	-	TGTGCCAGCAGCCCTAGGTACGACGGAGGACGTTTTGAGCAGTTCTTC	CASSPRYDGGRFEQFF
TRBV18	TRBJ2-4	-	14	-	TGTGCCAGCTCACCGCGGGGTGGGAGGAACATTCAGTACTTC	CASSPRGGRNIQYF
TRBV7-8	TRBJ2-7	-	16	TRBD1	TGTGCCAGCAGCTTCCGGGGCGACAGGGTGTTCTACGAGCAGTACTTC	CASSFRGDRVFYEQYF
TRBV27	TRBJ2-2	-	14	-	TGTGCCAGCAGCCCAGGACAGAGGCTCGGGGAGCTGTTTTTT	CASSPGQRLGELFF
TRBV9	TRBJ2-7	-	11	-	TGTGCCAGCGGGCTCCGTGACGAGCAGTACTTC	CASGLRDEQYF